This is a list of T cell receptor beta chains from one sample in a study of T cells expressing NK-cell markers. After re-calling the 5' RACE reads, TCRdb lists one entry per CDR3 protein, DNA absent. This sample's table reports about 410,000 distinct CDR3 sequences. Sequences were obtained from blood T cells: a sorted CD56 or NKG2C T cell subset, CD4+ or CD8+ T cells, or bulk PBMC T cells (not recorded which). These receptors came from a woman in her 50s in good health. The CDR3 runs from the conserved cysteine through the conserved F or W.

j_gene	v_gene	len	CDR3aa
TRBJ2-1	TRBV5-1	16	CASSFGLGSGKDEQFF
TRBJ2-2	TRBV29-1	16	CSVDPFSGRAPGELFF
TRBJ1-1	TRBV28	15	CASGSPGTANTEAFF
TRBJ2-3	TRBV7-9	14	CAILSKTGTDTQYF
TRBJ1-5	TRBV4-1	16	CASSQGSRLPNQPQHF
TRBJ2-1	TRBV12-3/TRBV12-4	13	CASSLLLRNEQFF
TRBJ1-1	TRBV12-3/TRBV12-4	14	CASSLRAFNTEAFF
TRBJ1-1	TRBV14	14	CASSQTGSGTEAFF
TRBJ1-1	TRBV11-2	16	CASSLVLGAIGTEAFF
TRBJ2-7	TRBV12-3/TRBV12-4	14	CASSRRLGSYEQYF
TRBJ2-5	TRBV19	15	CASSTGQGTQETQYF
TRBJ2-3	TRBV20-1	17	CSATMPLAGDITDTQYF
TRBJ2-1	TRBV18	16	CASSPPLAGVYNEQFF
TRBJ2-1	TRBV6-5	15	CASSLLSGRAGEQFF
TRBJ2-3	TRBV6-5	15	CASSAAEQSTDTQYF
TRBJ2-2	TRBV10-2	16	CASSEGGGRLTGELFF
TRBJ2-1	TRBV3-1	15	CASRGKGVEWNEQFF
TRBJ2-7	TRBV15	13	CATSRARRDEQYF
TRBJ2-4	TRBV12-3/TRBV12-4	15	CASSLRRDPGNIQYF
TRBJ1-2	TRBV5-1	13	CASTTGGTGGYTF
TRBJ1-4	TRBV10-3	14	CAISEGRFHEKLFF
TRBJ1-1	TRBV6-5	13	CASFVQFNTEAFF